This TCR beta chain was sequenced during a study of blood T cell repertoires in COVID-19. TCRdb's copy holds only in-frame clones and misses some; the assay was immunoSEQ multiplex PCR. The sample holds some 130,000 clones; almost 80% are singletons and the top ten take roughly 11%. Germline V gives CDR1 SGHNT, CDR2 YYREEE (reference sequence). This CDR3 has 14 residues. V was clipped by 2 bases and J by 4 bases; unmatched bases: 3. This chain joins TRBV5-4 and TRBJ2-3, with 8 bases identical to TRBD1. The sequence was collected from a man aged 55 to 70 who had recovered from COVID-19. Sequenced material: peripheral blood. The chain's CDR3 is CASSFDRGADTQYF. DNA for the CDR3: TGTGCCAGCAGCTTTGACAGGGGTGCAGATACGCAGTATTTT. Filled out from reference TRBV5-4 and TRBJ2-3, the complete variable domain reads ETGVTQSPTHLIKTRGQQVTLRCSSQSGHNTVSWYQQALGQGPQFIFQYYREEENGRGNFPPRFSGLQFPNYSSELNVNALELDDSALYLCASSFDRGADTQYFGPGTRLTVL.